This T cell receptor (beta chain) appears in the sequencing data of a study of blood T cell repertoires in COVID-19. Study-level background: Acute and convalescent COVID-19 specimens originated in the United States, Italy and Spain. Sources were T cells, B-cell-depleted T cells, or PBMCs; the material itself was cDNA or gDNA.

Seattle researchers signed up patients amid active infection and tracked them longitudinally. Methods used by the authors: Scientists estimated how many nucleated cells there were by amplifying reference gene primers. Here immunoSEQ multiplex PCR was the method, and the copy in TCRdb shows in-frame clones only, minus some. The V and J calls and clone size come from that table; D and trimming were worked out from the DNA. The sample has about 350,000 clones, 75% to 90% seen once. The source material was peripheral blood. The receptor was derived from a woman in her 50s with COVID-19, enrolled during active disease.

Here the CDR3 DNA reads TGCGCCAGCACCGACAGGGCCTTGGCCAAAAACATTCAGTACTTC. Protein product: CASTDRALAKNIQYF. The chain combines TRBV5-1 with TRBJ2-4; 7 nucleotides agree with TRBD1. Per the germline V gene, CDR1 is SGHRS and CDR2 is YFSETQ. V dropped 6 bases and J dropped 1; count of bases not matched to a gene: 7. CDR3 length: 15 amino acids.